The 14 T cell receptor beta chains listed next were all sequenced from one sample in a study of cytomegalovirus exposure and HLA in healthy donors. The protocol was immunoSEQ multiplex PCR, while the TCRdb copy is restricted to in-frame clones and leaves out a portion. The sample contains hundreds of thousands of clones, more than 80% of which appear only once. The sequenced sample consisted of PBMCs. Receptors were obtained from a young woman in good health and CMV-seronegative.

This chain links TRBV7-2 with TRBJ2-3, with 9 positions matching TRBD2. The J segment lost 1 base and the V segment lost 2 bases, leaving 10 bases of the junction unmatched. Germline loops: CDR1 SGHTA, CDR2 FQGNSA. The CDR3 is 18 residues long. The CDR3 spells CASSLSPNIAGGTDTQYF. The DNA of the CDR3 is TGTGCCAGCAGCTTATCCCCCAACATAGCGGGAGGCACAGATACGCAGTATTTT. Filled out from reference TRBV7-2 and TRBJ2-3, the complete variable domain reads GAGVSQSPSNKVTEKGKDVELRCDPISGHTALYWYRQSLGQGLEFLIYFQGNSAPDKSGLPSDRFSAERTGGSVSTLTIQRTQQEDSAVYLCASSLSPNIAGGTDTQYFGPGTRLTVL.

This chain uses TRBV19 with TRBJ2-7, with D perhaps TRBD2 (7 bases). Deletions cut 3 bases from V and 4 bases from J, with 19 bases between. Per the germline V gene, CDR1 is LNHDA and CDR2 is SQIVND (reference sequence). This CDR3 has 16 residues. The CDR3 DNA is TGTGCCAGTAGTATCGATGGGGGAGGGACACCATACGAGCAGTACTTC. As protein: CASSIDGGGTPYEQYF.

This chain connects TRBV5-4 to TRBJ2-7; D is perhaps TRBD2 (6 bases). Germline values: CDR1 SGHNT, CDR2 YYREEE (reference sequence). This CDR3 has 15 amino acids. Deletions cut 0 bases from V and 2 bases from J, with 12 bases between. In DNA form, the CDR3 reads TGTGCCAGCAGCTTGGGGCCCCCGGGAGCCTACGAGCAGTACTTC. This codes for CASSLGPPGAYEQYF.

The chain uses TRBV5-8 and TRBJ2-7, with D possibly TRBD1 on 6 matching bases. The CDR3 covers 17 residues. CDR1 SGHTS and CDR2 YDEGEE come from the germline V gene. Trimming cost V 2 bases and J 2 bases, with 20 bases left between them. The CDR3, as DNA: TGTGCCAGCAGCTTTCCCGCCAGGGGACGCAATCCCTACGAGCAGTACTTC. This translates into CASSFPARGRNPYEQYF.

The CDR3 DNA reads TGTGCCAGCAGAAGTTTGGGACAGGGGGATTACGAGCAGTACTTC. It is translated as CASRSLGQGDYEQYF. This chain links TRBV27 with TRBJ2-7, with TRBD1 matching over 11 bases. The germline CDR1 and CDR2 sequences are MNHEY and SMNVEV (reference sequence). This CDR3 comprises 15 residues. The ends lost 6 bases at V and 4 bases at J; junction bases unmatched: 8.

DNA for the CDR3: TGTGCCAGCAGTTACATCGACCCTGCGGGTCTCTATGGCTACACCTTC. Encoded protein: CASSYIDPAGLYGYTF. The chain recombines TRBV6-5 with TRBJ1-2, with D unresolved. Germline CDR1 is MNHEY and CDR2 is SVGAGI. This CDR3 has 16 residues. Trimming removed 2 bases at V and 4 bases at J, with 17 bases between.

The CDR3 DNA is TGTGCCAGCTCACCATACTCTCTAAATCCCTCCAATACAGGGGTCACCTATGGCTACACCTTC. Protein: CASSPYSLNPSNTGVTYGYTF. The chain joins TRBV18 to TRBJ1-2; TRBD1 matches at 7 bases. There are 21 residues in the CDR3. Germline CDR1 is KGHSH and CDR2 is LQKENI. Trimming at V came to 2 bases and at J to 4 bases, leaving 25 bases not matched to a gene.

V gene TRBV4-1 combines with J gene TRBJ2-3, with TRBD2 matching over 10 bases. After removal of 3 bases from V and 3 bases from J, the junction contained 12 bases not matched to a gene. This CDR3 contains 18 residues. The germline CDR1 and CDR2 sequences are MGHRA and YSYEKL. The DNA of the CDR3 is TGCGCCAGCAGCCAGCTAATCTCGGGACTAGCGCGAACAGATACGCAGTATTTT. Encoded protein: CASSQLISGLARTDTQYF.

The CDR3 nucleotides are TGTGCCAGCAGCCAAGTGCAGGGTGGAACAGATACGCAGTATTTT. Translating gives CASSQVQGGTDTQYF. This chain links TRBV14 with TRBJ2-3, with a tentative D call TRBD1 (5 bases). Germline V lookup: CDR1 SGHDN, CDR2 FVKESK. The V and J ends lost 1 base and 3 bases respectively, with 11 bases between them. CDR3 size: 15 residues. Combining the CDR3 with reference TRBV14 and TRBJ2-3 gives the whole variable domain EAGVTQFPSHSVIEKGQTVTLRCDPISGHDNLYWYRRVMGKEIKFLLHFVKESKQDESGMPNNRFLAERTGGTYSTLKVQPAELEDSGVYFCASSQVQGGTDTQYFGPGTRLTVL.

In regard to this clone: Germline and junction disagree at one end, which may indicate a read error. The rearrangement joins TRBV14 to TRBJ2-1, with D perhaps matching TRBD1 (5 bases). This CDR3 spans 17 amino acids. The V gene's germline CDR1 is SGHDN and CDR2 FVKESK. This CDR3 is CASSQDGRGYPYHEQFF. The CDR3 nucleotides read TGTGCCAGCAGCCAAGATGGTAGGGGCTACCCCTACCATGAGCAGTTCTTC.

The rearrangement uses TRBV27 and TRBJ2-1; 11 bases align to TRBD2. V lost 5 bases, J lost 7 bases, and 19 bases stayed unmatched. The CDR3 consists of 19 residues. Looked up from germline, CDR1 is MNHEY and CDR2 is SMNVEV (reference sequence). The chain's CDR3 is CASSTRTSGRDSTWNEQFF. CDR3 coding DNA: TGTGCCAGCAGTACCAGGACTAGCGGGCGGGACTCAACGTGGAATGAGCAGTTCTTC.

This clone appeared a single time. The chain uses TRBV28 and TRBJ2-4; a weak D match, TRBD1 (6 bases). Germline loops: CDR1 MDHEN, CDR2 SYDVKM. V shed 3 bases and J shed 6 bases, with 9 bases lying between them. This CDR3 spans 13 amino acids. The CDR3: CASSLVQGNIQYF. CDR3 DNA: TGTGCCAGCAGTTTGGTACAGGGAAACATTCAGTACTTC. Looking up the rest from reference TRBV28 and TRBJ2-4 gives the full variable domain: DVKVTQSSRYLVKRTGEKVFLECVQDMDHENMFWYRQDPGLGLRLIYFSYDVKMKEKGDIPEGYSVSREKKERFSLILESASTNQTSMYLCASSLVQGNIQYFGAGTRLSVL.

The chain combines TRBV28 with TRBJ1-1, with 9 bases lining up with TRBD1. Trimming at V came to 2 bases and at J to 7 bases, leaving 8 bases not matched to a gene. CDR1 is MDHEN and CDR2 is SYDVKM in the germline V gene. CDR3 length: 15 amino acids. CDR3 coding DNA: TGTGCCAGCAGTTTAGTGGACAGGGGATGGGGTGAAGCTTTCTTT. Amino acid sequence: CASSLVDRGWGEAFF.

This clone was counted once. The chain carries TRBV2 and TRBJ1-2; D ambiguous. Between the trimmed V and J ends, which lost 2 bases and 4 bases, there was a span of 14 bases. The CDR3 is made up of 15 amino acids. Germline V CDR1 and CDR2: SNHLY, FYNNEI. As DNA, the CDR3 is TGTGCCAGCAGTGAACGGGTGGAGATCCCCTATGGCTACACCTTC. Translating gives CASSERVEIPYGYTF.